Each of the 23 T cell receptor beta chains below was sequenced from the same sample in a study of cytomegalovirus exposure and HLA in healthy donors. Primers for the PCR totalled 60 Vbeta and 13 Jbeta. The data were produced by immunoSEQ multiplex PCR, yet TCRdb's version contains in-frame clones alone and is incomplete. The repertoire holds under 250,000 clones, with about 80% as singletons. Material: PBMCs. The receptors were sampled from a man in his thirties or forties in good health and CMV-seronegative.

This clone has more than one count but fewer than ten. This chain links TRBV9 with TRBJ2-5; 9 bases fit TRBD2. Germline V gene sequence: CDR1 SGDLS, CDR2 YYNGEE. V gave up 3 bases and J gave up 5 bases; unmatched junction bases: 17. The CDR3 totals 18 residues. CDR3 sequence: CASSAQPRGSGSSETQYF. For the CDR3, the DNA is TGTGCCAGCAGCGCTCAACCCCGAGGTAGCGGGAGCTCCGAGACCCAGTACTTC.

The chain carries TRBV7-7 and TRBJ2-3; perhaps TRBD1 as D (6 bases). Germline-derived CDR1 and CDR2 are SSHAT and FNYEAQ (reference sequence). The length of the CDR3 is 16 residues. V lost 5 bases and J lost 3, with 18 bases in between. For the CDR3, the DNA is TGTGCCAGCAGCGCAAAGGCTGTCAGGGGTACAGATACGCAGTATTTT. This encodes CASSAKAVRGTDTQYF.

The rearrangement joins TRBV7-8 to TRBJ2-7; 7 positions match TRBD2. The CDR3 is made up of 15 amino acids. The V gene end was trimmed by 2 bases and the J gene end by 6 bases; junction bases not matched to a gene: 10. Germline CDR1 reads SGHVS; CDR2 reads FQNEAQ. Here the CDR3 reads CASSLWWDYSREQYF. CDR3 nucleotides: TGTGCCAGCAGCTTATGGTGGGACTATTCCCGCGAGCAGTACTTC.

CDR3 sequence reads: CSVRLPGQGIREQYF. Written as DNA, the CDR3 is TGCAGCGTTCGACTTCCGGGACAGGGGATCCGCGAGCAGTACTTC. The chain has TRBV29-1 and TRBJ2-7; 10 bases align to TRBD1. With 5 bases clipped from V and 6 bases from J, the junction kept 13 bases outside the gene matches. Looked up from germline, CDR1 is SQVTM and CDR2 is ANQGSEA. CDR3 size: 15 residues.

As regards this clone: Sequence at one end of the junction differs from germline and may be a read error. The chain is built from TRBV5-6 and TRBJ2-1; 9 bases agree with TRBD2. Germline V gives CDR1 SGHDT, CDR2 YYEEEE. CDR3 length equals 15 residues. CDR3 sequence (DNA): TGTACCAGCAGCTCCTCTCCGGGACTAGCAGATGAGCAGTTCTTC. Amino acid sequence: CTSSSSPGLADEQFF.

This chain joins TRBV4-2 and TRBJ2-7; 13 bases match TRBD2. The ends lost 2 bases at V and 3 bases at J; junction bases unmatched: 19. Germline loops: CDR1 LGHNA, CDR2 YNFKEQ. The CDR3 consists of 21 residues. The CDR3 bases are TGTGCCAGCAGCCAACACCCAATTGACAGCTTCGGACTAGCGGGAGACTACGAGCAGTACTTC. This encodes CASSQHPIDSFGLAGDYEQYF.

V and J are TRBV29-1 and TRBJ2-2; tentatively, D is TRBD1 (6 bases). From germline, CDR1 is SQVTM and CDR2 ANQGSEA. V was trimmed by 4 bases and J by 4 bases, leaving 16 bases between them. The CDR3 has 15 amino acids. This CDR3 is CSVGPVGAGTGELFF. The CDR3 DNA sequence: TGCAGCGTTGGGCCAGTGGGGGCCGGCACCGGGGAGCTGTTTTTT.

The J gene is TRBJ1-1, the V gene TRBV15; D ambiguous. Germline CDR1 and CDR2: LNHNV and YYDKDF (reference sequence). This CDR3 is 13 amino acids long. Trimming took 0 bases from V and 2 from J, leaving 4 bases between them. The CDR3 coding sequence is TGTGCCACCAGCAGAGACAAAAACACTGAAGCTTTCTTT. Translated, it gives CATSRDKNTEAFF.

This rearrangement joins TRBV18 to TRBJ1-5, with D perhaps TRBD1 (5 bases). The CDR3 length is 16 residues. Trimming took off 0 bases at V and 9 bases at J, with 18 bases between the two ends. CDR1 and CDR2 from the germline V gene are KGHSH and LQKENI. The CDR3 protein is CASSPPNRPTPGPQHF. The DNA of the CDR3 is TGTGCCAGCTCACCACCTAACAGGCCAACCCCCGGGCCCCAGCATTTT.

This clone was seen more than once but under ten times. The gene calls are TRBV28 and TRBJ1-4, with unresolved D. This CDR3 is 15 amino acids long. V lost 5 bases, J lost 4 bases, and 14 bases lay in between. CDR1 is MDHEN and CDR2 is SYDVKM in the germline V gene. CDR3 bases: TGTGCCAGCAGTCCGAACCTTAGTAGTAATGAAAAACTGTTTTTT. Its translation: CASSPNLSSNEKLFF.

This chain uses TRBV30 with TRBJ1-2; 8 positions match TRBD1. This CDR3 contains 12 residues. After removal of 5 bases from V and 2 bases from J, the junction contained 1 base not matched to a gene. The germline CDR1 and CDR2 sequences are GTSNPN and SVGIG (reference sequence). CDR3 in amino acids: CAWDRGNYGYTF. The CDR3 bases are TGTGCCTGGGACAGGGGAAACTATGGCTACACCTTC.

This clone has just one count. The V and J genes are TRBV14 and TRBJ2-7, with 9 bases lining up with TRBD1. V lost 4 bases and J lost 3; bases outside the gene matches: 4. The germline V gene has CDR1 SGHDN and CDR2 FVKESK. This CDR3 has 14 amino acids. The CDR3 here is CASSLLTGGYEQYF. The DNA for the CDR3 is TGTGCCAGCAGCCTTTTGACAGGGGGCTACGAGCAGTACTTC.

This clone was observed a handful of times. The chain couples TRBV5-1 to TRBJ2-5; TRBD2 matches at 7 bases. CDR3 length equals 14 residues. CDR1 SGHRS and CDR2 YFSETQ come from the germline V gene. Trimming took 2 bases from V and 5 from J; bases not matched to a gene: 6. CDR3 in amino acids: CASSLSGTYETQYF. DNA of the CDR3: TGCGCCAGCAGCTTAAGCGGGACTTATGAGACCCAGTACTTC.

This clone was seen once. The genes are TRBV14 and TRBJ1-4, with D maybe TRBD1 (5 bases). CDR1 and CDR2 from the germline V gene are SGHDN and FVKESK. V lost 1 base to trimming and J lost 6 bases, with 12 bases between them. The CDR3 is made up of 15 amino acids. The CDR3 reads CASSQVLGGDEKLFF. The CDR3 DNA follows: TGTGCCAGCAGCCAAGTGCTAGGAGGGGATGAAAAACTGTTTTTT.

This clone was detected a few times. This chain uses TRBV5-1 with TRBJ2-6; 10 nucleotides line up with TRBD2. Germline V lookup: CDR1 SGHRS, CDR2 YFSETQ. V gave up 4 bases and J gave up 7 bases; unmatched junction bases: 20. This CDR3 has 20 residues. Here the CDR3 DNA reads TGCGCCAGCAGCCGGGGGGATAGGGGAGCGCTAGCGGGAGTTGCCAACGTCCTGACTTTC. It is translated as CASSRGDRGALAGVANVLTF. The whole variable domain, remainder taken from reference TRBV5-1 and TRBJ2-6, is KAGVTQTPRYLIKTRGQQVTLSCSPISGHRSVSWYQQTPGQGLQFLFEYFSETQRNKGNFPGRFSGRQFSNSRSEMNVSTLELGDSALYLCASSRGDRGALAGVANVLTFGAGSRLTVL.

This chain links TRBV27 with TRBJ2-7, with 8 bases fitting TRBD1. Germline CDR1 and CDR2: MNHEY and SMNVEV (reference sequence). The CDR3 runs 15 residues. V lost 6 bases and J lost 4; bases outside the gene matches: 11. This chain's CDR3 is CASRKPGQASYEQYF. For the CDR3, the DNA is TGTGCCAGCAGGAAACCGGGACAGGCCTCTTACGAGCAGTACTTC.

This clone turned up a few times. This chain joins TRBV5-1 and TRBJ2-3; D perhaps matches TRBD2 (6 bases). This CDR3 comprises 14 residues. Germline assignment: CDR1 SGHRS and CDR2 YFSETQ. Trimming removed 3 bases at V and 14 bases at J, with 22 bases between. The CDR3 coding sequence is TGCGCCAGCAGCTCGACGGGACTCCCAACGGTAGGGTATTTT. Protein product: CASSSTGLPTVGYF.

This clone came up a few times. In DNA form, the CDR3 reads TGTGCCAGCAGTGACAGGACAGGTACCTACGAGCAGTACTTC. Translated, it gives CASSDRTGTYEQYF. The chain couples TRBV6-4 to TRBJ2-7, with 7 bases identical to TRBD1. Per the germline V gene, CDR1 is MRHNA and CDR2 is SNTAGT. V lost 2 bases and J lost 2; bases outside the gene matches: 3. The CDR3 covers 14 residues.

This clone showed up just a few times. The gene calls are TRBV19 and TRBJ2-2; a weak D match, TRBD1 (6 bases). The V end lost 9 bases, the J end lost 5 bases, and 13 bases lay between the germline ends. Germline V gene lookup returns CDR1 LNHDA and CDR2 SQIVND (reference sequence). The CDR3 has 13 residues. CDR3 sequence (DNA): TGTGCCAGCTCAGAAGGGGGTACCGGGGAGCTGTTTTTT. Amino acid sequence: CASSEGGTGELFF.

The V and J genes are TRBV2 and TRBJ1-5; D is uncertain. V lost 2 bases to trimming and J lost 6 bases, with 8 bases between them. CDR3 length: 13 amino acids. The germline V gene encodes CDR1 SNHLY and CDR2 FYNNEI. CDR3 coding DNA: TGTGCCAGCAGTGAAAGAAGGAGTCAGCCCCAGCATTTT. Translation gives CASSERRSQPQHF.

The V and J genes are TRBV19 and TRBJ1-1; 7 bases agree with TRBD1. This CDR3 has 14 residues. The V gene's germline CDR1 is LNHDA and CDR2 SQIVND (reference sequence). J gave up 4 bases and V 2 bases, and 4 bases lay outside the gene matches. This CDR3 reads CASSIKTGTTEAFF. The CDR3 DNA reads TGTGCCAGTAGTATAAAGACAGGGACCACTGAAGCTTTCTTT.

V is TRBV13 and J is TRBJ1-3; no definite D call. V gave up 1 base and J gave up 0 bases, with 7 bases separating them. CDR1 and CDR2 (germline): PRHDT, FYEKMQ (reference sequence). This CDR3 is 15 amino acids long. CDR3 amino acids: CASSLDRASGNTIYF. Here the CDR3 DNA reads TGTGCCAGCAGCTTAGACAGAGCCTCTGGAAACACCATATATTTT.

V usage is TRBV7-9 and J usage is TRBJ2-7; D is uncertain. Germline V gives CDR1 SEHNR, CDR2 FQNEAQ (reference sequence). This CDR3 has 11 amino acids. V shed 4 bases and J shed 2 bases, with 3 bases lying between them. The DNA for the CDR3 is TGTGCCAGCAGCTCAACCTACGAGCAGTACTTC. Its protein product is CASSSTYEQYF.